The sequence of this T cell receptor beta chain was determined in a study of early stage breast cancer tumors (dated by TCRdb to the late 2010s). General notes on the study: Of the approximately 15 invasive breast tumors, 12 to 13 were found to be estrogen receptor-positive, progesterone receptor-positive and HER2-negative. Across all samples, 2,651,842 templates representing about 1 million unique clonotypes were detected. About 65% of the 12 ER+/PR+/HER2- tumors were invasive ductal carcinomas, while the other four were invasive lobular carcinomas. On average, each sample had roughly 10-fold read coverage. The full study reports these points: The small cohort size prevented analysis by tumor subtype. Enriched TCRB sequences shared across patients were found to be mostly commonly generated sequences that were unlikely to play an important role in the tumor microenvironment. Chain pairing and functional markers such as CD4, CD8 and FOXP3 were missed by bulk genomic DNA sequencing of unsorted cells. Greater similarity was observed between blood and normal breast repertoires than between blood and tumor repertoires, and tumor was distinguished from normal in about 90% of the 16 patients when each tissue was compared with blood. Compared with adjacent normal breast tissue, tumors had roughly 2.5-fold higher T cell density and higher clonality.

The study profiled bulk TCR beta-chain repertoires in matched peripheral blood, tumor and adjacent normal breast tissue taken from some 15 patients with early-stage breast cancer. Before surgery, whole blood (roughly 4.5-11 mL) was collected into EDTA tubes and processed within 2 hours. Peripheral blood mononuclear cells were isolated by Ficoll-Paque centrifugation in SepMate-50 tubes. For storage in liquid nitrogen, PBMCs were cryopreserved as aliquots of about 1.9 to 4.5 million cells in around 90% FBS with 10% DMSO. The Qiagen AllPrep DNA/RNA Mini kit was used to extract genomic DNA. As a fraction of the sample, this clone is large (0.1 to 1%). It lacks a known antigen. Base-call qualities are not available, and no considerably larger clone is one nucleotide away. Trimming takes 3 bases from V and 6 bases from J, and the germline ends sit 14 bases apart. The CDR3 covers 14 residues, taking in both the cysteine and the phenylalanine. Only CDR3 DNA is held: 42 bases, read in frame from base 1. CDR1 and CDR2 are read off the germline V gene as MRHNA and SNTAGT.

Every sample was amplified as two independent genomic DNA replicates, using roughly 0.45 ug for blood and about 1.4 ug for tumor or normal breast. TCRB sequencing of genomic DNA was carried out with the ImmunoSeq Intro kit according to the manufacturer's instructions. Multiplex PCR ran roughly 30 cycles with proprietary primers and spike-in control sequences for absolute quantification. Single-end 150-bp reads were used to sequence an 87-bp fragment spanning the CDR3 plus the flanking V and J genes. Seven samples, with two replicates for each sample, were multiplexed per lane of an Illumina MiSeq using version 3.0 chemistry. The original methods were these. The vendor's proprietary pipeline handled the raw data processing, merging both replicates into a single result for each sample. To define clonotypes, the study grouped productive rearrangements that shared the V-gene family, CDR3 amino acid sequence and J-gene segment. Clonality was computed as 1 minus the normalized Shannon entropy (Pielou evenness) of TCRB abundances. T cell density was estimated as total templates divided by the number of input cells, with the number of input cells inferred from the DNA input amount. Recon, run with its default parameters, was used to estimate overall repertoire diversity and clonality. A clonotype was considered tumor-enriched if its abundance in tumor exceeded 0.1% and was at least 32-fold higher than its abundance in normal breast. This immuneACCESS table, as held by TCRdb, lists in-frame sequences with V and J called but not all clones. Of the missing ones, under half trace to an unresolved V gene in checked studies; the others have no known cause. Clone size and V and J calls were adopted from that table, with D and trimming inferred from the DNA. The sample profile shows tens of thousands of clones; 84% of them were found once. The ten top clones hold roughly 10% of the sample.

Sample: blood. The chain joins TRBV6-4 to TRBJ1-2; possibly the D gene is TRBD1, per 6 matching bases. This receptor was taken from a person in their fifties with breast cancer. CDR3 region: CASSEGPGGNGYTF. The bases read TGTGCCAGCAGTGAGGGCCCCGGGGGCAATGGCTACACCTTC.